This T cell receptor beta chain was documented in a study of control samples from healthy donors and cancer patients. Trimming removed 2 bases from V and 3 bases from J, with 4 bases in between. Germline V gives CDR1 DFQATT, CDR2 SNEGSKA (reference sequence). The CDR3 runs to 11 residues. Assay: immunoSEQ multiplex PCR; the TCRdb copy retains only in-frame clones and omits some. The sample lists 100,000 to 130,000 clones, around 80% occurring once. The chain combines TRBV20-1 with TRBJ1-1, with D unclear. The source of this sequence is a man between 18 and 29 years old in good health. Sequencing was performed on blood. This CDR3 reads CSARRDTEAFF. CDR3 sequence (DNA): TGCAGTGCTAGACGGGACACTGAAGCTTTCTTT.